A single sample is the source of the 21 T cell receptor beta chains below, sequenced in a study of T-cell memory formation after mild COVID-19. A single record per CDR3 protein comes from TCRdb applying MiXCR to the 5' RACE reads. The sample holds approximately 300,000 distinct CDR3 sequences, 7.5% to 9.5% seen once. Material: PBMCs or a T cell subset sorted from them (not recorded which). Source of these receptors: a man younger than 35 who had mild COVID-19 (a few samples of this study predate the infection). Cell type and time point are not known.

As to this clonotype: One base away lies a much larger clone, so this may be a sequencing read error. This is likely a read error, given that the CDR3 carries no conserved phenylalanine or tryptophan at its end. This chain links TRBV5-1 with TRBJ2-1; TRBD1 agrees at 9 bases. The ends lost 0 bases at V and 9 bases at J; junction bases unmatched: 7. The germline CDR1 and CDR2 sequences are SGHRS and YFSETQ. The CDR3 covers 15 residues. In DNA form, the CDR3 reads TGCGCCAGCAGCTTGGGACAGGGGGATAGGGGTGAGCAGTTCCTC. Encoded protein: CASSLGQGDRGEQFL.

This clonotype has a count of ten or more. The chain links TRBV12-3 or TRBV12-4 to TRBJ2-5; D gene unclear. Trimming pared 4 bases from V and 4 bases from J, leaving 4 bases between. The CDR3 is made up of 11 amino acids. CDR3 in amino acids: CASSWRETQYF. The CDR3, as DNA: TGTGCCAGCAGTTGGCGAGAGACCCAGTACTTC.

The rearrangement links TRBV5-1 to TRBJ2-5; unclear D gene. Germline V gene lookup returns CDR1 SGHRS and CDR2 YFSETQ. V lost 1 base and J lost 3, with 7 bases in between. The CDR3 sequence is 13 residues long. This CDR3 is CASSLSLEETQYF. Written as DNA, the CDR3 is TGCGCCAGCAGCTTGAGTCTGGAAGAGACCCAGTACTTC. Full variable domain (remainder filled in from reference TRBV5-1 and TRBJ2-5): KAGVTQTPRYLIKTRGQQVTLSCSPISGHRSVSWYQQTPGQGLQFLFEYFSETQRNKGNFPGRFSGRQFSNSRSEMNVSTLELGDSALYLCASSLSLEETQYFGPGTRLLVL.

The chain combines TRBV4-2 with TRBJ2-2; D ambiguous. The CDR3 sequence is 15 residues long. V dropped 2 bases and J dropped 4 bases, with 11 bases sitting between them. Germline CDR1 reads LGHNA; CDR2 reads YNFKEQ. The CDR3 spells CASSQKVVVTGELFF. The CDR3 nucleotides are TGTGCCAGCAGCCAAAAGGTTGTAGTCACCGGGGAGCTGTTTTTT.

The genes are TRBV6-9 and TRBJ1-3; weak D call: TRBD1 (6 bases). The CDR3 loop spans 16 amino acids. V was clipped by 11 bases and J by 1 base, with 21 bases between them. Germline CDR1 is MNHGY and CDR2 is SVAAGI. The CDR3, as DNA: TGTGCCGCCCGGGGTTGGCAGGGGCTATCTGGAAACACCATATATTTT. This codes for CAARGWQGLSGNTIYF.

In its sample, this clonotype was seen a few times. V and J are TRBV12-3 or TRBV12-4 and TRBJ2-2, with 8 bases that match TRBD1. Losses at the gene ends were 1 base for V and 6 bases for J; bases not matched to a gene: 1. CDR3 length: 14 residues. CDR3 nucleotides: TGTGCCAGCAGTTTAGGGACAGGGCCCGGGGAGCTGTTTTTT. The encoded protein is CASSLGTGPGELFF.

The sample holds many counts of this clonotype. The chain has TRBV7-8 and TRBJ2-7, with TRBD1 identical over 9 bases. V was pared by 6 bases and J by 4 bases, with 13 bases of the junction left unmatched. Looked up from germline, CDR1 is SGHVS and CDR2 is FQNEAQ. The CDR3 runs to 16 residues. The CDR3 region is CASSFTGTGLLYEQYF. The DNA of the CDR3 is TGTGCCAGCAGTTTTACCGGGACAGGGCTTTTATACGAGCAGTACTTC. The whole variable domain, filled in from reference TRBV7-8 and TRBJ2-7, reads GAGVSQSPRYKVAKRGQDVALRCDPISGHVSLFWYQQALGQGPEFLTYFQNEAQLDKSGLPSDRFFAERPEGSVSTLKIQRTQQEDSAVYLCASSFTGTGLLYEQYFGPGTRLTVT.

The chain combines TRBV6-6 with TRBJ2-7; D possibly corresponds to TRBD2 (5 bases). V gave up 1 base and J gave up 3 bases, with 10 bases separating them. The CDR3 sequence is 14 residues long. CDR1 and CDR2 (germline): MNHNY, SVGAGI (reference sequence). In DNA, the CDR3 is TGTGCCAGCAGTTACTTAGGGAGCAACTACGAGCAGTACTTC. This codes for CASSYLGSNYEQYF.

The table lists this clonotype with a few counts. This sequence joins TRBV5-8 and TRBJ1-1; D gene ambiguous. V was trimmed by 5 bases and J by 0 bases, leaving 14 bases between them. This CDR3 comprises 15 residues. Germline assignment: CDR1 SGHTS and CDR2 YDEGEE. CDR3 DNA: TGTGCCAGCAGGTTCAGGCAGAGCATGAACACTGAAGCTTTCTTT. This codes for CASRFRQSMNTEAFF.

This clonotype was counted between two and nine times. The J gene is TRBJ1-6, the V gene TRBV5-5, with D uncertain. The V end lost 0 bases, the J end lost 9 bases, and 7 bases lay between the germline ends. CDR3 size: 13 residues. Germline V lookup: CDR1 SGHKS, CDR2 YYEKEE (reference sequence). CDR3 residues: CASSLEYGSPLHF. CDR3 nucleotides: TGTGCCAGCAGCTTGGAGTACGGTTCACCCCTCCACTTT. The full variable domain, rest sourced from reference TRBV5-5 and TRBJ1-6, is DAGVTQSPTHLIKTRGQQVTLRCSPISGHKSVSWYQQVLGQGPQFIFQYYEKEERGRGNFPDRFSARQFPNYSSELNVNALLLGDSALYLCASSLEYGSPLHFGNGTRLTVT.

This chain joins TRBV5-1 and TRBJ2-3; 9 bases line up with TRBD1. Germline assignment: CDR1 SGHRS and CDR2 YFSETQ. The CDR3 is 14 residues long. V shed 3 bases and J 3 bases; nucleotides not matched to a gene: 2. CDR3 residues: CASSSQGATDTQYF. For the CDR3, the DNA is TGCGCCAGCAGCTCACAGGGGGCTACAGATACGCAGTATTTT.

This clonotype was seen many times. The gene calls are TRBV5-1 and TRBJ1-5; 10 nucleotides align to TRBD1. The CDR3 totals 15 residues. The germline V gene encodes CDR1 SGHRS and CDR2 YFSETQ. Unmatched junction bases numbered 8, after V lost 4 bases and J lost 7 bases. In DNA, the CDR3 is TGCGCCAGCAGCCCGGGGACAGGGGTTACGCAGCCCCAGCATTTT. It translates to CASSPGTGVTQPQHF. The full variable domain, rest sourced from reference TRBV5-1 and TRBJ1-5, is KAGVTQTPRYLIKTRGQQVTLSCSPISGHRSVSWYQQTPGQGLQFLFEYFSETQRNKGNFPGRFSGRQFSNSRSEMNVSTLELGDSALYLCASSPGTGVTQPQHFGDGTRLSIL.

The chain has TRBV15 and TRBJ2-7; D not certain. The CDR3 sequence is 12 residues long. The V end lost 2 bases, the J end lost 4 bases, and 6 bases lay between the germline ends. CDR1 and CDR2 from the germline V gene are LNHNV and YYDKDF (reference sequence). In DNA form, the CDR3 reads TGTGCCACCAGCAGAAATAGGTACGAGCAGTACTTC. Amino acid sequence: CATSRNRYEQYF.

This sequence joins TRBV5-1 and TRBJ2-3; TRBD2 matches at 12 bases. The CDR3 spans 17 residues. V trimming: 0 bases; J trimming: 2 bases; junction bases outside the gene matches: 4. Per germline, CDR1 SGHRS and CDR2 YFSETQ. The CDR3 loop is CASSLGLAGALTDTQYF. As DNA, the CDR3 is TGCGCCAGCAGCTTGGGACTAGCGGGGGCCCTCACAGATACGCAGTATTTT.

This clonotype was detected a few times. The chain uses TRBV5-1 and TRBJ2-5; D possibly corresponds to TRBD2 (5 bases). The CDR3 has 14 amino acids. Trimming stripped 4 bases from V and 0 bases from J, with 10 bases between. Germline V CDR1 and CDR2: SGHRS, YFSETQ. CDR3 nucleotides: TGCGCCAGCAGCCAATCGGGGTACCAAGAGACCCAGTACTTC. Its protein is CASSQSGYQETQYF. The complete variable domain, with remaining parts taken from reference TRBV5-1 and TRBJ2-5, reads KAGVTQTPRYLIKTRGQQVTLSCSPISGHRSVSWYQQTPGQGLQFLFEYFSETQRNKGNFPGRFSGRQFSNSRSEMNVSTLELGDSALYLCASSQSGYQETQYFGPGTRLLVL.

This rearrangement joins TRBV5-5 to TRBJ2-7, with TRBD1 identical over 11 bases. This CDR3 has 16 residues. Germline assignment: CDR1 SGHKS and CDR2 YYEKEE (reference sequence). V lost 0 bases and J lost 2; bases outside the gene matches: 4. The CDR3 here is CASSLEGQGDPYEQYF. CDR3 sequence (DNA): TGTGCCAGCAGCTTGGAGGGACAGGGGGATCCCTACGAGCAGTACTTC.

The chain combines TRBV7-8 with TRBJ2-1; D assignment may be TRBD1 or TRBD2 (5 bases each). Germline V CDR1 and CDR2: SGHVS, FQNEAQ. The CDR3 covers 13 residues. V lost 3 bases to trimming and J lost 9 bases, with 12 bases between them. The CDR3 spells CASSFEGFSEQFF. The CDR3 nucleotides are TGTGCCAGCAGCTTCGAGGGGTTTAGTGAGCAGTTCTTC. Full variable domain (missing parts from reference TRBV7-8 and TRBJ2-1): GAGVSQSPRYKVAKRGQDVALRCDPISGHVSLFWYQQALGQGPEFLTYFQNEAQLDKSGLPSDRFFAERPEGSVSTLKIQRTQQEDSAVYLCASSFEGFSEQFFGPGTRLTVL.

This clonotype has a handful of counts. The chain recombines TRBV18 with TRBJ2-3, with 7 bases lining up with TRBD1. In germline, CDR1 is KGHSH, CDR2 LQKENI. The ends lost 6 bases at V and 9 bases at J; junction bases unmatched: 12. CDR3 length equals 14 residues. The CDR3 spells CASSAGTVSVTQYF. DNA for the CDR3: TGTGCCAGCTCTGCCGGGACAGTATCAGTAACGCAGTATTTT.

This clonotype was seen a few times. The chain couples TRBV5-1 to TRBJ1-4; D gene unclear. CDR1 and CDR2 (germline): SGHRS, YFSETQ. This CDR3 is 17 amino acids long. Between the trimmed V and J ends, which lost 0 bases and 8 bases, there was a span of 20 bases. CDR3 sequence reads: CASSLVPLQRPGEKLFF. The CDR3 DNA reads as TGCGCCAGCAGCTTGGTTCCCTTACAGCGACCGGGGGAAAAACTGTTTTTT.

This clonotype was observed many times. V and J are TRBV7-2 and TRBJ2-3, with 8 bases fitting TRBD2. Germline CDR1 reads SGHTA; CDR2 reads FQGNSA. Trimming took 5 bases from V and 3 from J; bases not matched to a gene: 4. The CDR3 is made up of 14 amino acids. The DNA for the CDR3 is TGTGCCAGCAGCGGCGGGGGGTGGACAGATACGCAGTATTTT. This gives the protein CASSGGGWTDTQYF.

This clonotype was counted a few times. The CDR3 is CSARDNRVGGEQYV. The CDR3 bases are TGCAGTGCTAGAGATAATCGAGTAGGGGGCGAGCAGTACGTC. V usage is TRBV20-1 and J usage is TRBJ2-7; TRBD1 is a possible D gene (6 bases). CDR1 is DFQATT, CDR2 SNEGSKA, per germline (reference sequence). Between the trimmed V and J ends, which lost 0 bases and 6 bases, there was a span of 15 bases. CDR3 length equals 14 residues.